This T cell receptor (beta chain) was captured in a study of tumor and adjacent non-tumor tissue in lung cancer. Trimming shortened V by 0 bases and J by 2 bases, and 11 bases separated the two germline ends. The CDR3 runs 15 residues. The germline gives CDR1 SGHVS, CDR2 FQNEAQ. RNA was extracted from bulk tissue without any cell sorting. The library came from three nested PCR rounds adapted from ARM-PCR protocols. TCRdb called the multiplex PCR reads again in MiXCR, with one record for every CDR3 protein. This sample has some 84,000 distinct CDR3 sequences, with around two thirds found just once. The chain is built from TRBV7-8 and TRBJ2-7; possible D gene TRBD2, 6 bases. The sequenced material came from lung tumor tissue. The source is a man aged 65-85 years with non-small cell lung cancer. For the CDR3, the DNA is TGTGCCAGCAGCTTAGCGGGGCGGGGTACCTACGAGCAGTACTTC. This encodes CASSLAGRGTYEQYF.